Following are 12 T cell receptor beta chains from one sample sequenced in a study of blood T cell repertoires in COVID-19 (dated by TCRdb to about 2020). Receptor amplification or capture employed the immunoSEQ multiplex PCR assay. TCRdb holds this immuneACCESS table with in-frame rearrangements only. Some clones are missing; in checked studies, unresolved V genes explain under half, and the rest has no known cause. In all, the sample holds about 130,000 clones, and about 88% of those were seen once. Around 3.7% of the sample comes from the top ten. The source material was peripheral blood. These receptors all come from a man aged 50 to 59 with active COVID-19.

This clone was seen more than once but under ten times. The V and J genes are TRBV4-1 and TRBJ1-2, with 9 bases matching TRBD1. Unmatched junction bases numbered 5, after V lost 3 bases and J lost 0 bases. The CDR3 is 16 amino acids. Germline CDR1 MGHRA, CDR2 YSYEKL. CDR3 coding DNA: TGCGCCAGCAGCCAGCCCGGGACAGGGACTAACTATGGCTACACCTTC. Translating it yields CASSQPGTGTNYGYTF.

The chain couples TRBV3-1 (or the pseudogene TRBV3-2) to TRBJ2-3; 9 nucleotides agree with TRBD2. Germline V gene lookup returns CDR1 LGHDT and CDR2 YNNKEL (reference sequence). The CDR3 contains 16 residues. The trim removed 1 base at V and 2 bases at J, leaving 4 bases unmatched. CDR3 DNA sequence: TGTGCCAGCAGCCAAGCTAGCGGGGTGATCACAGATACGCAGTATTTT. Protein product: CASSQASGVITDTQYF.

This clone was seen more than once but under ten times. The chain links TRBV24-1 to TRBJ2-3, with 9 positions matching TRBD2. This CDR3 is 14 amino acids long. V gave up 9 bases and J gave up 6 bases; unmatched junction bases: 9. Germline V gives CDR1 KGHDR, CDR2 SFDVKD. CDR3 in amino acids: CATEAGGNSDTQYF. The DNA for the CDR3 is TGTGCCACCGAAGCGGGAGGTAATTCCGATACGCAGTATTTT.

V and J are TRBV20-1 and TRBJ2-3; 11 bases are shared with TRBD1. Unmatched junction bases numbered 9, after V lost 3 bases and J lost 4 bases. The CDR3 is 16 residues long. Germline CDR1 DFQATT, CDR2 SNEGSKA (reference sequence). CDR3 coding DNA: TGCAGTGCTAGTATTCTGGGACAGGGGGGACCAGATACGCAGTATTTT. As protein: CSASILGQGGPDTQYF.

The chain joins TRBV11-2 to TRBJ2-3; D may be TRBD1 (6 bases). CDR3 length: 15 amino acids. The V end was cut by 3 bases, the J end by 0 bases, with 10 bases between. Per the germline V gene, CDR1 is SGHAT and CDR2 is FQNNGV. In DNA form, the CDR3 reads TGTGCCAGCAGCTTTAGGACAGCTAGCACAGATACGCAGTATTTT. Translated, it gives CASSFRTASTDTQYF.

The chain recombines TRBV2 with TRBJ2-2, with D unresolved. The CDR3 runs to 14 residues. Germline V gene sequence: CDR1 SNHLY, CDR2 FYNNEI. Trimming left V 6 bases short and J 4 bases short, with 12 bases between. CDR3 in DNA: TGTGCCAGCAGAGACACGTCTGGCACCGGGGAGCTGTTTTTT. Its protein product is CASRDTSGTGELFF.

This clone was seen only once. The chain combines TRBV5-1 with TRBJ1-5; D call uncertain. Between the trimmed V and J ends, which lost 0 bases and 1 base, there was a span of 8 bases. The CDR3 is 15 residues long. The germline V gene has CDR1 SGHRS and CDR2 YFSETQ. The CDR3 region has the DNA TGCGCCAGCAGCTTGGGAGGAGGCAGCAATCAGCCCCAGCATTTT. Amino acid sequence: CASSLGGGSNQPQHF.

This rearrangement joins TRBV14 to TRBJ1-1; no definite D call. CDR3 length: 15 residues. The ends were cut back, 0 bases at V and 11 bases at J, with 19 bases in the middle. Germline loops: CDR1 SGHDN, CDR2 FVKESK. The CDR3 coding sequence is TGTGCCAGCAGCCAAGATGAGGTAGCGTCAAGGTATGCTTTCTTT. Protein product: CASSQDEVASRYAFF.

The sample holds a few counts of this clone. The chain employs TRBV5-1 and TRBJ1-1; D may be TRBD1 (5 bases). The germline V gene encodes CDR1 SGHRS and CDR2 YFSETQ. The V and J ends lost 3 bases and 1 base respectively, with 13 bases between them. The CDR3 sequence is 15 residues long. The CDR3 sequence: CASSWTPGQNTEAFF. CDR3 nucleotide sequence: TGCGCCAGCAGCTGGACACCCGGACAGAACACTGAAGCTTTCTTT.

This chain uses TRBV5-1 with TRBJ2-5, with TRBD1 identical over 10 bases. Germline loops: CDR1 SGHRS, CDR2 YFSETQ. The J segment lost 2 bases and the V segment lost 3 bases, leaving 1 base of the junction unmatched. This CDR3 contains 14 residues. CDR3 coding DNA: TGCGCCAGCAGCTCGGACAGGGGGCAAGAGACCCAGTACTTC. This translates into CASSSDRGQETQYF.

The rearrangement uses TRBV19 and TRBJ2-6; 9 nucleotides match TRBD1. V was clipped by 10 bases and J by 0 bases; unmatched bases: 4. The length of the CDR3 is 15 residues. In germline, CDR1 is LNHDA, CDR2 SQIVND (reference sequence). The CDR3 loop reads CATRDRVSGANVLTF. The CDR3, as DNA: TGTGCCACACGGGACAGGGTCTCTGGGGCCAACGTCCTGACTTTC.

The chain couples TRBV12-3 or TRBV12-4 to TRBJ2-4; TRBD2 matches 7 bases. With V trimmed by 0 bases and J by 7 bases, 0 bases remained unmatched. This CDR3 has 13 residues. The CDR3 coding sequence is TGTGCCAGCAGTTTAGCAGCGGGGAACATTCAGTACTTC. It specifies CASSLAAGNIQYF.